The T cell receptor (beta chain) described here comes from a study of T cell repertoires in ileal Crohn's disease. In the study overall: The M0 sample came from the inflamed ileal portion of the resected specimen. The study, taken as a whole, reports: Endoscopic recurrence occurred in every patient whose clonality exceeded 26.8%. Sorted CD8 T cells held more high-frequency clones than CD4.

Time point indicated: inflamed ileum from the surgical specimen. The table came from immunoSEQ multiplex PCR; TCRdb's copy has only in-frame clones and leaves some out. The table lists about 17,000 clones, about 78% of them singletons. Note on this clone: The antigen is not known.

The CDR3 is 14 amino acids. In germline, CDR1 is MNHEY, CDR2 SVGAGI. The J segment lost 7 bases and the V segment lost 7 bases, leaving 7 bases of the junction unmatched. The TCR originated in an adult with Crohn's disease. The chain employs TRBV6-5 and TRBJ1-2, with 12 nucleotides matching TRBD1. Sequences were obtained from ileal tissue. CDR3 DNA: TGTGCCAGCAACCACCGGGACAGGGGGCTTGGCTACACCTTC. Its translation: CASNHRDRGLGYTF.